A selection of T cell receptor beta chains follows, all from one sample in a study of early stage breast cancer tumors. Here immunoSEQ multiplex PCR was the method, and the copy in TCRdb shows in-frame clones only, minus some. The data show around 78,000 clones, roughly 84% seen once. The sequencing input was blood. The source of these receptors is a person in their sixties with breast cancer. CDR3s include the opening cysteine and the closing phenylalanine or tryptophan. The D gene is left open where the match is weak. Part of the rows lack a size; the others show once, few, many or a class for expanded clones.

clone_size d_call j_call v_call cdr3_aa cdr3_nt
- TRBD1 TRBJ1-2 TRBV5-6 CASSPQTGRFNYGYTF TGTGCCAGCAGCCCTCAGACAGGGAGGTTCAACTATGGCTACACCTTC
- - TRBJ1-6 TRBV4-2 CASSQGVIGITLNSPLHF TGTGCCAGCAGCCAAGGCGTAATAGGGATTACCCTCAATTCACCCCTCCACTTT
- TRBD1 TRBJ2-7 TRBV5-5 CASSLGQSYEQYF TGTGCCAGCAGCCTGGGACAGTCCTACGAGCAGTACTTC
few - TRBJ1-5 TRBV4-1 CASSQDLQGNQPQHF TGCGCCAGCAGCCAAGATCTTCAGGGTAATCAGCCCCAGCATTTT
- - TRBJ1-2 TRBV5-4 CASSPDRLNYGYTF TGTGCCAGCAGCCCCGACAGATTGAACTATGGCTACACCTTC
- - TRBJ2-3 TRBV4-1 CASSQTVLPTDTQYF TGCGCCAGCAGCCAGACGGTACTCCCCACAGATACGCAGTATTTT
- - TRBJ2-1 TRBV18 CASSPPSFNQNNEGQFF TGTGCCAGCTCACCACCGAGTTTTAACCAGAACAATGAAGGGCAGTTCTTC
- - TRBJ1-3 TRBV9 CASSDGTGNTIYF TGTGCCAGCAGCGATGGTACTGGAAACACCATATATTTT
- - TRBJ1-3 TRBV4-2 CASSQKDRDSGNTIYF TGTGCCAGCAGCCAGAAGGACAGAGACTCTGGAAACACCATATATTTT
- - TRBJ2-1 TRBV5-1 CASSLAERREQFF TGCGCCAGCAGCTTGGCCGAGAGACGTGAGCAGTTCTTC
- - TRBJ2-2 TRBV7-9 CASSPDLSTGELFF TGTGCCAGCAGCCCCGACTTATCCACCGGGGAGCTGTTTTTT
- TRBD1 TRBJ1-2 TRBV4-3 CASSQDRGTGPGGYTF TGCGCCAGCAGCCAAGATCGGGGGACAGGGCCCGGTGGCTACACCTTC
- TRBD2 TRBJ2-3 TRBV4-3 CASSQDTWLAGGDTQYF TGCGCCAGCAGCCAAGATACATGGCTAGCGGGAGGAGATACGCAGTATTTT
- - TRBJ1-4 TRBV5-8 CASSALGKLFF TGTGCCAGCAGCGCCTTGGGGAAACTGTTTTTT
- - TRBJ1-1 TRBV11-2 CASSLGVLSEAFF TGTGCCAGCAGCTTAGGTGTGCTCTCTGAAGCTTTCTTT
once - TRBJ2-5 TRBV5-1 CASSSMDGQETQYF TGCGCCAGCAGCTCCATGGACGGCCAAGAGACCCAGTACTTC
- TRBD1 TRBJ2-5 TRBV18 CASSVNQGAQETQYF TGTGCCAGCTCCGTAAATCAGGGGGCCCAAGAGACCCAGTACTTC
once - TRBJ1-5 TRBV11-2 CASSLGPNQPQHF TGTGCCAGCAGCTTGGGTCCCAATCAGCCCCAGCATTTT
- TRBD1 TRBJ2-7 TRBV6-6 CASKRGLEEQYF TGTGCCAGTAAGAGGGGGCTTGAGGAGCAGTACTTC
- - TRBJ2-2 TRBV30 CAWSVRLRDTGELFF TGTGCCTGGAGTGTACGTCTACGGGACACCGGGGAGCTGTTTTTT
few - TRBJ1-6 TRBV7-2 CASSLRWGSPLHF TGTGCCAGCAGCTTACGGTGGGGCTCACCCCTCCACTTT
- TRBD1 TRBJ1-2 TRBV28 CASMRQGTRGYTF TGTGCCAGCATGCGACAGGGGACCCGGGGCTACACCTTC
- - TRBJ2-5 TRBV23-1 CASSQTERAALQETQYF TGCGCCAGCAGTCAAACTGAGCGGGCGGCCCTTCAAGAGACCCAGTACTTC
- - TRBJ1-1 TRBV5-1 CASSLLQGTSRAFF TGCGCCAGCAGCTTGCTCCAGGGTACGAGTCGAGCTTTCTTT
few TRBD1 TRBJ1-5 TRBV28 CASSYRGSGNQPQHF TGTGCCAGCAGTTACAGGGGGTCCGGCAATCAGCCCCAGCATTTT